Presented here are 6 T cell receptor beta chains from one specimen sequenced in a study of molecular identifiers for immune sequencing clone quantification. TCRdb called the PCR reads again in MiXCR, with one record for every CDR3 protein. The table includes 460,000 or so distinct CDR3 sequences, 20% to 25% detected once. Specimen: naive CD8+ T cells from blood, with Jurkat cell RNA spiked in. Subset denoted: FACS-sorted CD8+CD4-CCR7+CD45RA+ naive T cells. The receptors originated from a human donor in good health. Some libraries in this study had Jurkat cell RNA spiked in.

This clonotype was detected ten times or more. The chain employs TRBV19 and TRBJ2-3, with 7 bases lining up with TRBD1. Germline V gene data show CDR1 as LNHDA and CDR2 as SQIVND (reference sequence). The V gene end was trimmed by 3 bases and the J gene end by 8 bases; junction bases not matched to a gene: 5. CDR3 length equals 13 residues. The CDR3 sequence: CASSIQPGGTQYF. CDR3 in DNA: TGTGCCAGTAGTATCCAGCCAGGGGGTACGCAGTATTTT.

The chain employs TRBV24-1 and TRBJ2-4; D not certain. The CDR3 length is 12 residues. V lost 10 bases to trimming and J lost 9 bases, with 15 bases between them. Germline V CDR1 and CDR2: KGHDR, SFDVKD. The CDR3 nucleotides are TGTGCCACGGTTAGGGTAGAAGGCATTCAGTACTTC. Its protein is CATVRVEGIQYF.

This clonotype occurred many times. This CDR3 reads CASSDPRTGYDEQYF. The CDR3 DNA sequence: TGTGCCAGCAGTGACCCCCGGACAGGGTACGACGAGCAGTACTTC. The J gene is TRBJ2-7, the V gene TRBV6-1; 8 positions match TRBD1. The CDR3 extends over 15 amino acids. J lost 5 bases, V lost 3 bases, and 9 bases had no gene match. Per germline, CDR1 MNHNS and CDR2 SASEGT.

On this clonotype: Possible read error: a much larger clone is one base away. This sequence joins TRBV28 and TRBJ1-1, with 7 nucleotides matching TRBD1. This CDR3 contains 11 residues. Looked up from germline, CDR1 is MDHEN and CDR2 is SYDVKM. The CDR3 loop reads CTSRGATEAFF. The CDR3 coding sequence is TGTACCAGCAGGGGGGCGACTGAAGCTTTCTTT.

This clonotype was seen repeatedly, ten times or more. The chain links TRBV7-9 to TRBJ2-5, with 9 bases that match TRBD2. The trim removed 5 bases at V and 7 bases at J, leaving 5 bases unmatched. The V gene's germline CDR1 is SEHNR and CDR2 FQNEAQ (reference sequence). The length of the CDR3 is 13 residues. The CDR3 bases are TGTGCCAGCAGCCCCCAGCGGGAGGTGACCCAGTACTTC. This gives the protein CASSPQREVTQYF.

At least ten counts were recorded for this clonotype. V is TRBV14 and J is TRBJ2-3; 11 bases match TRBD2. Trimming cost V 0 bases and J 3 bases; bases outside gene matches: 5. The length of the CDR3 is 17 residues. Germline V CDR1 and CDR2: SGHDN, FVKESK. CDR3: CASSQDVGTSGTDTQYF. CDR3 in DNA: TGTGCCAGCAGCCAAGACGTGGGGACTAGCGGTACAGATACGCAGTATTTT.